This TCR beta chain emerged from a study of early T cells in non-severe SARS-CoV-2 infection (dated by TCRdb to the early 2020s). Looking at the study overall: Because TCR sequencing relied on bulk RNA taken from unsorted whole blood, pairing of alpha and beta chains was not possible.

General conclusions and limits of the study: Matching against VDJdb was skewed toward anti-spike CD8 responses, likely underestimated virus-specific expansions, and missed private and CD4 specificities.

Clipping removes 6 bases from V and 8 bases from J, with 14 as the unmatched junction base count. From its cysteine to its phenylalanine, the CDR3 spans 17 amino acids. Left in the record is the CDR3 DNA by itself, 51 bases read in frame from the first base. A case-control design nested within a healthcare worker cohort in London, UK, was used, with weekly nasopharyngeal swab PCR tests and blood sampling performed. Healthcare workers were recruited between 23 and 31 March 2020, during the week of the UK lockdown, and were followed weekly for up to about 16 weeks. With respect to this clonotype: What this receptor recognizes is not known. No quality values exist for individual bases; no much larger clone is one base distant.

The library relied on 5' RACE. TCRdb names NextSeq 500 as the instrument used. The TCR library protocol attached unique molecular identifiers to individual cDNA molecules to correct for sequencing error and PCR bias. TCR alpha and beta chains were both sequenced, and the abundances of alpha and beta sequences in each sample were closely correlated with each other. The authors' analysis ran thus. V gene, J gene and CDR3 annotation of TCR sequences was performed with Decombinator V4. TCRs were defined as expanded if a significant change between any two time points was detected under a Poisson model with p below 0.0001. TCR abundances were normalised to the total number of TCRs sequenced per sample and were expressed as counts per million. TRAV1-2 paired with TRAJ12, TRAJ20 or TRAJ33 defined MAIT TCRs, while TRAV10 paired with TRAJ18 defined iNKT TCRs. A search of VDJdb, accessed on 1 November 2021, was run for TCRs annotated to CMV, EBV and SARS-CoV-2, with TCRs annotated for multiple antigens excluded. The public reads were run again by TCRdb, first through fastp at Q25 and then through MiXCR, and only productive beta chains were kept. Each CDR3 protein appears once, grouped with its most common genes and DNA. These V and J calls rely on TCRdb rather than the paper's analysis. In all, the sample holds 40,000 to 45,000 distinct CDR3 sequences, and about 6% of those were seen once. Together, the top ten hold around 21% of the sample.

The receptor comes from an adult who was a healthcare worker with PCR-confirmed SARS-CoV-2 infection or an uninfected control (not recorded which). Source: whole blood, taken at baseline. Recombination joined TRBV12-3 or TRBV12-4 with TRBJ2-1; TRBD2 agrees with 12 junctional bases. The sequence in DNA is TGTGCCAGCAGCCCCCCCCCGGCTAGCGGGAGGGTCTATGAGCAGTTCTTC. Protein translation: CASSPPPASGRVYEQFF.